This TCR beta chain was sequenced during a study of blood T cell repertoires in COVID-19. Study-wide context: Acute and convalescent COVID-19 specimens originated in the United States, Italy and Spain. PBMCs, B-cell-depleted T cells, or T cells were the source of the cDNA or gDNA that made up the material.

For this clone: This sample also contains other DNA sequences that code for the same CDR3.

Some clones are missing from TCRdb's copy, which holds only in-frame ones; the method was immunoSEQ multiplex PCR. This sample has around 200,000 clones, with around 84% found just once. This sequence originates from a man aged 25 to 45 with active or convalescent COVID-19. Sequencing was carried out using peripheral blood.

CDR3 residues: CASSVDGNYGYTF. The CDR3 nucleotides are TGTGCCAGCAGCGTAGACGGGAACTATGGCTACACCTTC. J is TRBJ1-2 and V is TRBV9; D ambiguous. Trimming removed 0 bases from V and 2 bases from J, with 5 bases in between. This CDR3 is 13 amino acids long. Germline V gene data show CDR1 as SGDLS and CDR2 as YYNGEE.